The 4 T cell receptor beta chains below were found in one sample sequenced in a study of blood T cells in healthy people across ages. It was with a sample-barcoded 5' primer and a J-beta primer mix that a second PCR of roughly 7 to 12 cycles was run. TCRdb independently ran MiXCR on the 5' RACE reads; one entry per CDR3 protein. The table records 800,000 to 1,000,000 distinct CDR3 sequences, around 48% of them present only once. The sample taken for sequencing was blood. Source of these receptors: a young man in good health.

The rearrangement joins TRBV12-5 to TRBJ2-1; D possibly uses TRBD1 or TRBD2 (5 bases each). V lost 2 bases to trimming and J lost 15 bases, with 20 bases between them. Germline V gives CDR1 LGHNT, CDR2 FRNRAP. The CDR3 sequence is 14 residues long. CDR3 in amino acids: CASGLSTLGETRFF. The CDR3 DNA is TGTGCTAGTGGTTTGTCGACCCTGGGGGAGACCCGGTTCTTC. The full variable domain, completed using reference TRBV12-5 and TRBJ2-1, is DARVTQTPRHKVTEMGQEVTMRCQPILGHNTVFWYRQTMMQGLELLAYFRNRAPLDDSGMPKDRFSAEMPDATLATLKIQPSEPRDSAVYFCASGLSTLGETRFFGPGTRLTVL.

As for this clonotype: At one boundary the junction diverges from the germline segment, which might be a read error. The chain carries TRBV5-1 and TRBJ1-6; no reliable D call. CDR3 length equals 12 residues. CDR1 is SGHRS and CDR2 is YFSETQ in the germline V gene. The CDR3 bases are TGTGCCAGCAGCTTAGAGAATTCACCCCTCCACTTT. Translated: CASSLENSPLHF. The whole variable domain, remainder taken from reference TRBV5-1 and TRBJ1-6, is KAGVTQTPRYLIKTRGQQVTLSCSPISGHRSVSWYQQTPGQGLQFLFEYFSETQRNKGNFPGRFSGRQFSNSRSEMNVSTLELGDSALYLCASSLENSPLHFGNGTRLTVT.

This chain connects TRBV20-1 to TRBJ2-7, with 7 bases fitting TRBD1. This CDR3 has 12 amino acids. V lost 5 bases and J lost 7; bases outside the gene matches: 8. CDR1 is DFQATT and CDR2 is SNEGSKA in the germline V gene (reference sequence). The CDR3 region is CSADTGQDEQYF. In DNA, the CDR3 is TGCAGTGCTGACACCGGACAGGATGAGCAGTACTTC.

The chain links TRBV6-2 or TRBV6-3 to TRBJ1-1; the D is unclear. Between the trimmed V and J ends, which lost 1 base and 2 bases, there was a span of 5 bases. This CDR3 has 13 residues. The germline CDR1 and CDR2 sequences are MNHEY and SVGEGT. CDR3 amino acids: CASSYFGNTEAFF. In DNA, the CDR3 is TGTGCCAGCAGTTACTTTGGCAACACTGAAGCTTTCTTT.